This entry lists 16 T cell receptor beta chains sequenced from one sample in a study of blood T cell repertoires in COVID-19. The data were produced by immunoSEQ multiplex PCR, yet TCRdb's version contains in-frame clones alone and is incomplete. Found here are around 150,000 clones, over 80% of them singletons; the top ten hold roughly 4.5%. Sequenced: peripheral blood. The origin of the receptors is a woman aged 50 to 60 with acute or convalescent COVID-19.

This chain connects TRBV4-3 to TRBJ2-3; D is possibly TRBD2 (5 bases). The CDR3 loop spans 14 amino acids. The V gene's germline CDR1 is LGHNA and CDR2 YSLEER. Deletions cut 1 base from V and 5 bases from J, with 10 bases between. The CDR3 spells CASSQVPGVDTQYF. CDR3 bases: TGCGCCAGCAGCCAAGTCCCCGGGGTAGATACGCAGTATTTT.

The chain couples TRBV30 to TRBJ1-1, with 11 bases aligning to TRBD1. Germline V gene lookup returns CDR1 GTSNPN and CDR2 SVGIG (reference sequence). The length of the CDR3 is 13 residues. V lost 5 bases and J lost 5; bases outside the gene matches: 4. CDR3 residues: CAWFGDRGTEAFF. In DNA, the CDR3 is TGTGCCTGGTTCGGGGACAGGGGGACTGAAGCTTTCTTT. Variable domain in full (rest from reference TRBV30 and TRBJ1-1): SQTIHQWPATLVQPVGSPLSLECTVEGTSNPNLYWYRQAAGRGLQLLFYSVGIGQISSEVPQNLSASRPQDRQFILSSKKLLLSDSGFYLCAWFGDRGTEAFFGQGTRLTVV.

This sequence joins TRBV25-1 and TRBJ1-2; maybe TRBD1 (5 bases). The CDR3 runs to 17 residues. CDR1 is MGHDK, CDR2 SYGVNS, per germline. Between the trimmed V and J ends, which lost 2 bases and 5 bases, there was a span of 21 bases. CDR3 DNA sequence: TGTGCCAGCAGTGAAGGCGGGGGGGGTTTGTCTCCTTATGGCTACACCTTC. This sequence encodes CASSEGGGGLSPYGYTF.

The V gene is TRBV7-2, the J gene TRBJ2-7, with D perhaps matching TRBD2 (5 bases). CDR3 size: 12 residues. The germline V and J ends were trimmed by 4 bases and 2 bases, with 6 bases remaining between them. CDR1 and CDR2 from the germline V gene are SGHTA and FQGNSA. The CDR3 DNA reads TGTGCCAGCAGCTCCGGGGCCTACGAGCAGTACTTC. It yields the protein CASSSGAYEQYF.

The rearrangement joins TRBV30 to TRBJ1-4; 7 bases match TRBD1. Trimming removed 2 bases from V and 8 bases from J; junction bases left unmatched: 5. The CDR3 loop spans 13 amino acids. CDR1 and CDR2 from the germline V gene are GTSNPN and SVGIG (reference sequence). The CDR3 spells CAWSHRGGEKLFF. The CDR3 DNA reads as TGTGCCTGGAGTCACAGGGGTGGCGAAAAACTGTTTTTT. Full variable domain (remainder filled in from reference TRBV30 and TRBJ1-4): SQTIHQWPATLVQPVGSPLSLECTVEGTSNPNLYWYRQAAGRGLQLLFYSVGIGQISSEVPQNLSASRPQDRQFILSSKKLLLSDSGFYLCAWSHRGGEKLFFGSGTQLSVL.

The gene calls are TRBV29-1 and TRBJ1-2; D is undetermined. The CDR3 length is 12 residues. Trimming pared 6 bases from V and 7 bases from J, leaving 15 bases between. In germline, CDR1 is SQVTM, CDR2 ANQGSEA. CDR3 sequence: CSVLKAGSGYTF. In DNA, the CDR3 is TGCAGCGTGCTGAAGGCAGGATCTGGCTACACCTTC.

The V and J genes are TRBV29-1 and TRBJ2-7; D possibly corresponds to TRBD1 (7 bases). This CDR3 is 13 amino acids long. V shed 6 bases and J shed 1 base, with 13 bases lying between them. CDR1 and CDR2 from the germline V gene are SQVTM and ANQGSEA. The CDR3 nucleotides read TGCAGCGTGATCAGGGGGGTTTCCTACGAGCAGTACTTC. Its translation: CSVIRGVSYEQYF.

The J gene is TRBJ2-5, the V gene TRBV6-2 or TRBV6-3; 7 nucleotides agree with TRBD2. The junction had 15 bases not matched to a gene; V was cut back by 6 bases and J by 5 bases. There are 16 residues in the CDR3. The germline V gene has CDR1 MNHEY and CDR2 SVGEGT. CDR3 sequence: CASSRDRSWRGETQYF. In DNA, the CDR3 is TGTGCCAGCAGCCGGGACCGTAGTTGGCGGGGGGAGACCCAGTACTTC.

This chain links TRBV5-6 with TRBJ1-1; 9 positions agree with TRBD1. Germline-derived CDR1 and CDR2 are SGHDT and YYEEEE. This CDR3 region has 19 residues. J lost 4 bases, V lost 3 bases, and 19 bases had no gene match. The CDR3: CASSWTWGGTGPYGTEAFF. CDR3 nucleotides: TGTGCCAGCAGCTGGACATGGGGTGGGACAGGGCCATATGGCACTGAAGCTTTCTTT.

V is TRBV5-8 and J is TRBJ1-1; D not resolved. CDR1 is SGHTS and CDR2 is YDEGEE in the germline V gene. V gave up 3 bases and J gave up 0 bases, with 9 bases separating them. The CDR3 covers 14 residues. Here the CDR3 reads CASSSSVMNTEAFF. The CDR3 DNA reads as TGTGCCAGCAGCTCGTCGGTAATGAACACTGAAGCTTTCTTT.

This clone was found a few times. V and J are TRBV28 and TRBJ1-4, with 7 bases lining up with TRBD1. Unmatched junction bases numbered 11, after V lost 6 bases and J lost 7 bases. Germline loops: CDR1 MDHEN, CDR2 SYDVKM. CDR3 length equals 15 residues. The CDR3, as DNA: TGTGCCAGCAGCTCCCTTTCAGGGGGGTCTGAAAAACTGTTTTTT. Protein: CASSSLSGGSEKLFF. Using reference TRBV28 and TRBJ1-4 for the parts outside the CDR3, the full variable domain is DVKVTQSSRYLVKRTGEKVFLECVQDMDHENMFWYRQDPGLGLRLIYFSYDVKMKEKGDIPEGYSVSREKKERFSLILESASTNQTSMYLCASSSLSGGSEKLFFGSGTQLSVL.

The rearrangement uses TRBV19 and TRBJ1-5; no clear D gene. The V gene's germline CDR1 is LNHDA and CDR2 SQIVND (reference sequence). This CDR3 has 14 residues. Trimming took 7 bases from V and 4 from J, leaving 14 bases between them. The CDR3 sequence is CASTPGGKNQPQHF. The CDR3 DNA reads as TGTGCCAGTACTCCCGGCGGGAAAAATCAGCCCCAGCATTTT.

The chain couples TRBV30 to TRBJ2-2; 8 bases are a match to TRBD2. This CDR3 is built from 13 residues. The ends lost 7 bases at V and 1 base at J; junction bases unmatched: 2. The germline V gene has CDR1 GTSNPN and CDR2 SVGIG (reference sequence). CDR3 region: CAFSGKNTGELFF. The CDR3 bases are TGTGCCTTTAGCGGGAAGAACACCGGGGAGCTGTTTTTT.

J is TRBJ2-5 and V is TRBV6-5; 7 nucleotides agree with TRBD1. Germline trimming cut 6 bases from V and 5 bases from J; bases unmatched to any gene: 12. CDR1 is MNHEY, CDR2 SVGAGI, per germline. CDR3 length equals 15 residues. For the CDR3, the DNA is TGTGCCAGCAGCAGGGGACAGCTTTATGGCGAGACCCAGTACTTC. Encoded protein: CASSRGQLYGETQYF.

The table lists this clone with a count of one. The V call is TRBV6-5, the J call TRBJ2-1; a possible D gene is TRBD1 (7 bases). This CDR3 is built from 15 residues. The V and J ends lost 5 bases and 0 bases respectively, with 11 bases between them. CDR1 is MNHEY and CDR2 is SVGAGI in the germline V gene. The CDR3: CASSPQGGSYNEQFF. CDR3 in DNA: TGTGCCAGCAGTCCCCAGGGGGGCTCCTACAATGAGCAGTTCTTC.

The chain couples TRBV7-2 to TRBJ1-1; D ambiguous. This CDR3 region has 14 residues. Germline lookup yields CDR1 SGHTA and CDR2 FQGNSA. The V end lost 5 bases, the J end lost 5 bases, and 15 bases lay between the germline ends. The CDR3 DNA reads TGTGCCAGCAGCCAAACTCCGCCGGGAACTGAAGCTTTCTTT. Residues: CASSQTPPGTEAFF. Filled out from reference TRBV7-2 and TRBJ1-1, the complete variable domain reads GAGVSQSPSNKVTEKGKDVELRCDPISGHTALYWYRQSLGQGLEFLIYFQGNSAPDKSGLPSDRFSAERTGGSVSTLTIQRTQQEDSAVYLCASSQTPPGTEAFFGQGTRLTVV.